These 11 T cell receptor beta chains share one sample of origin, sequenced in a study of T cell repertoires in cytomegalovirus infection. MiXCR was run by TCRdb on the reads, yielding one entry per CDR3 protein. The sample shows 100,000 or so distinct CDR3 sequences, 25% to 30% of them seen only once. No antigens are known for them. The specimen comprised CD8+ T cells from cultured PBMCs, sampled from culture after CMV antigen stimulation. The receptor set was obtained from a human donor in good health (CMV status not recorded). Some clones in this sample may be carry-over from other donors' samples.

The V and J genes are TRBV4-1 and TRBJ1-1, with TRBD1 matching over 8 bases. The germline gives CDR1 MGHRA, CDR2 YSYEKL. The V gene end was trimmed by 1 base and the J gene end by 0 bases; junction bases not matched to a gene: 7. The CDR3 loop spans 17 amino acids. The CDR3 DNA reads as TGCGCCAGCAGCCAAGTACGTGGACAGGGCCTGAACACTGAAGCTTTCTTT. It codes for CASSQVRGQGLNTEAFF.

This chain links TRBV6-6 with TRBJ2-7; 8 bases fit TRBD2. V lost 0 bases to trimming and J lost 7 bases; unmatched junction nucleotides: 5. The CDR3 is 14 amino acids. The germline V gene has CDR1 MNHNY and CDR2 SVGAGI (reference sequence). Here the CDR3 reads CASSYSGTREEQYF. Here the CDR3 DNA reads TGTGCCAGCAGTTACTCGGGGACTAGGGAAGAGCAGTACTTC.

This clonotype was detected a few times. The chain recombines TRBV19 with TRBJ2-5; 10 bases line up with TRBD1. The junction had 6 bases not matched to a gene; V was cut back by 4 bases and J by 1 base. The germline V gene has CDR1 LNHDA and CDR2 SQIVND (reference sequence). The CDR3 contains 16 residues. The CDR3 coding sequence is TGTGCCAGTAGTAACCAGGACAGGGGGTTCCAAGAGACCCAGTACTTC. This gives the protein CASSNQDRGFQETQYF.

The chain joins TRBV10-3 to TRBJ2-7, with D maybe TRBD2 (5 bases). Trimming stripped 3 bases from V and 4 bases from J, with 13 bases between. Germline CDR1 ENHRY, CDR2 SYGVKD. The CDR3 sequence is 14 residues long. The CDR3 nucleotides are TGTGCCATCAGTGACGGCACGGGATTGTACGAGCAGTACTTC. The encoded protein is CAISDGTGLYEQYF.

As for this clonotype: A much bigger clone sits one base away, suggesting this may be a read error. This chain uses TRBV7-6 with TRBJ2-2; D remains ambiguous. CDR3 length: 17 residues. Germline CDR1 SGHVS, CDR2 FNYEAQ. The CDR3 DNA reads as TGTGTCAGCAGCTTAGATGTGGGATTGGGGAACACCGGGGAGCTGTTTTTT. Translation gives CVSSLDVGLGNTGELFF.

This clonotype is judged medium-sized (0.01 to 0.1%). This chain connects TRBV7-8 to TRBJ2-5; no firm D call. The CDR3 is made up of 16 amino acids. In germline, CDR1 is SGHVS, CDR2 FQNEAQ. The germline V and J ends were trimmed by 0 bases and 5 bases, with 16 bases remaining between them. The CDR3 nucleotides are TGTGCCAGCAGCTTAGCGCTTTTGGGAAGAGAGGAGACCCAGTACTTC. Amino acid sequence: CASSLALLGREETQYF.

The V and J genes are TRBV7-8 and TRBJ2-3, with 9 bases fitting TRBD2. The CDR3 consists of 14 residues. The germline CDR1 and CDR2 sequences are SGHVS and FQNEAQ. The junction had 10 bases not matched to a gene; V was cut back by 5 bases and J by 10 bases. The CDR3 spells CASSLGVSGGPQYF. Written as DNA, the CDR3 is TGTGCCAGCAGCCTGGGCGTCAGCGGGGGGCCGCAGTATTTT.

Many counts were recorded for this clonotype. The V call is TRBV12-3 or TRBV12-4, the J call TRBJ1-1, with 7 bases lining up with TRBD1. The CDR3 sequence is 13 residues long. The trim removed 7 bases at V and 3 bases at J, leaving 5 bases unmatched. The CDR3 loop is CASNDREDTEAFF. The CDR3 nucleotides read TGTGCCAGCAACGACAGGGAGGACACTGAAGCTTTCTTT.

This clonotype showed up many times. CDR3 in DNA: TGTGCCAGCAGTTCAGAGCTGAACACTGAAGCTTTCTTT. Amino acid sequence: CASSSELNTEAFF. V is TRBV6-4 and J is TRBJ1-1; D gene ambiguous. The CDR3 extends over 13 amino acids. Germline assignment: CDR1 MRHNA and CDR2 SNTAGT. V dropped 5 bases and J dropped 0 bases, with 7 bases sitting between them.

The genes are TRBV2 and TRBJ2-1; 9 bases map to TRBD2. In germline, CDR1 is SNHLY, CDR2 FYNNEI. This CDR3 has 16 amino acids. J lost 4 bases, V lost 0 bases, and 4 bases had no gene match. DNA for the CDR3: TGTGCCAGCAGTGAAGCGCTAGCGGGGTCATACAATGAGCAGTTCTTC. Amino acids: CASSEALAGSYNEQFF.

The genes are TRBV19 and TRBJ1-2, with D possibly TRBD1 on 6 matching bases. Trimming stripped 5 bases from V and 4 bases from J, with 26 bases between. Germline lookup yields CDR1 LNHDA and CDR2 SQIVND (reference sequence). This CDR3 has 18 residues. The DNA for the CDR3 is TGTGCCAGTAGTCACATCGTTCAGCAGGGGCGCAGATTCTATGGCTACACCTTC. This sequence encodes CASSHIVQQGRRFYGYTF.